This T cell receptor beta chain was recorded in a study of T-cell memory formation after mild COVID-19. At the level of the study: Clustering of TCRs was largely donor specific.

Germline CDR1 is DFQATT and CDR2 is SNEGSKA (reference sequence). The CDR3 spans 17 residues. The junction had 5 bases not matched to a gene; V was cut back by 1 base and J by 2 bases. MiXCR was run by TCRdb on the 5' RACE reads, yielding one entry per CDR3 protein. The sample includes approximately 250,000 distinct CDR3 sequences, approximately 15% of them seen just once. Study-level findings and limits: Whereas later expanders leaned CD4+, clones contracting day 15 to 85 showed a balanced CD4/CD8 makeup.

This clonotype came up a few times. Its target is not known. Material: PBMCs or a T cell subset sorted from them (not recorded which). The chain joins TRBV20-1 to TRBJ2-3, with 14 bases aligning to TRBD2. This clonotype was sampled from an adult woman who had mild COVID-19 (a few samples of this study predate the infection). Cell type and time point are not known. CDR3 in amino acids: CSARGLAGGPLTDTQYF. The CDR3 DNA reads as TGCAGTGCTAGAGGACTAGCGGGAGGGCCGCTCACAGATACGCAGTATTTT.